This entry lists 27 T cell receptor beta chains sequenced from one sample in a study of T cells in Graves' hyperthyroidism and ophthalmopathy. TCR beta CDR3 region amplification was performed from RNA transcripts. In the first-round RT-PCR of the TCR CDR3, the HTBI primer set was used. Each CDR3 protein is one row after TCRdb ran MiXCR on the multiplex PCR reads. In the table there are around 500,000 distinct CDR3 sequences, approximately 15% of which are singletons. Sequences were obtained from blood. These receptors were taken from a woman younger than 35 with Graves' hyperthyroidism.

This clonotype was seen at least ten times. The chain carries TRBV9 and TRBJ1-1, with 8 bases identical to TRBD1. The V gene's germline CDR1 is SGDLS and CDR2 YYNGEE. This CDR3 is built from 13 residues. V shed 2 bases, J shed 6 bases, and the junction held 3 bases outside the gene matches. This CDR3 reads CASSVDRDAEAFF. CDR3 in DNA: TGTGCCAGCAGCGTGGACAGGGACGCTGAAGCTTTCTTT.

The chain uses TRBV5-1 and TRBJ2-1, with 9 bases matching TRBD2. V dropped 9 bases and J dropped 9; count of bases not matched to a gene: 10. Germline-derived CDR1 and CDR2 are SGHRS and YFSETQ. The CDR3 sequence is 13 residues long. This chain's CDR3 is CATRTSESVEQFF. The DNA for the CDR3 is TGCGCCACCCGGACTAGCGAGAGTGTTGAGCAGTTCTTC.

This clonotype showed up many times. CDR3 DNA sequence: TGCGCCAGCAGCCCCCAAGAAGGAGACACTGAAGCTTTCTTT. Translating gives CASSPQEGDTEAFF. J is TRBJ1-1 and V is TRBV4-1; D unclear. Per germline, CDR1 MGHRA and CDR2 YSYEKL. This CDR3 is 14 amino acids long. Trimming pared 4 bases from V and 3 bases from J, leaving 12 bases between.

This clonotype was observed a handful of times. V usage is TRBV20-1 and J usage is TRBJ2-5, with 11 bases identical to TRBD2. Trimming at V came to 6 bases and at J to 3 bases, leaving 9 bases not matched to a gene. This CDR3 spans 15 amino acids. Germline CDR1 and CDR2: DFQATT and SNEGSKA (reference sequence). The CDR3 nucleotides are TGCAGTGCGGGAACGTCGGGACTAGCGGAAGAGACCCAGTACTTC. Its translation is CSAGTSGLAEETQYF.

This clonotype has ten or more counts. This chain links TRBV11-2 with TRBJ2-2; 11 nucleotides agree with TRBD2. CDR3 length equals 17 residues. With 1 base clipped from V and 0 bases from J, the junction kept 1 base outside the gene matches. The V gene's germline CDR1 is SGHAT and CDR2 FQNNGV. CDR3 DNA sequence: TGTGCCAGCAGCTTAGGGGGACTAGCGGCGAACACCGGGGAGCTGTTTTTT. Translating gives CASSLGGLAANTGELFF.

The V call is TRBV2, the J call TRBJ2-7, with a weak D call TRBD1 (7 bases). CDR1 SNHLY and CDR2 FYNNEI come from the germline V gene. Between the trimmed V and J ends, which lost 5 bases and 6 bases, there was a span of 23 bases. This CDR3 spans 16 amino acids. The chain's CDR3 is CASSLRDRKFSGEQYF. The CDR3 DNA sequence: TGTGCCAGCAGTCTGCGGGACAGAAAGTTTTCGGGCGAGCAGTACTTC. Using reference TRBV2 and TRBJ2-7 for the parts outside the CDR3, the full variable domain is EPEVTQTPSHQVTQMGQEVILRCVPISNHLYFYWYRQILGQKVEFLVSFYNNEISEKSEIFDDQFSVERPDGSNFTLKIRSTKLEDSAMYFCASSLRDRKFSGEQYFGPGTRLTVT.

The chain combines TRBV10-3 with TRBJ2-5; TRBD2 agrees at 14 bases. Trimming removed 6 bases from V and 1 base from J; junction bases left unmatched: 7. The germline V gene encodes CDR1 ENHRY and CDR2 SYGVKD. The CDR3 sequence is 17 residues long. This chain's CDR3 is CAIRPGLAGALQETQYF. CDR3 sequence (DNA): TGTGCCATCAGACCGGGACTAGCGGGAGCCCTCCAAGAGACCCAGTACTTC.

This clonotype came up many times. J is TRBJ2-7 and V is TRBV10-2; tentatively, D is TRBD2 (5 bases). The CDR3 covers 17 residues. Germline CDR1 reads WSHSY; CDR2 reads SAAADI. Trimming removed 0 bases from V and 1 base from J, with 16 bases in between. In DNA, the CDR3 is TGCGCCAGCAGTGAGTCGAGGGCCTTCCTCACTTCCTACGAGCAGTACTTC. Amino acids: CASSESRAFLTSYEQYF.

The chain is built from TRBV11-2 and TRBJ2-1; D might be TRBD2 (6 bases). Trimming took 0 bases from V and 7 from J, leaving 13 bases between them. The CDR3 is 15 residues long. Germline V lookup: CDR1 SGHAT, CDR2 FQNNGV. The CDR3 protein is CASSLDPLAPNEQFF. CDR3 coding DNA: TGTGCCAGCAGCTTAGATCCCCTAGCGCCGAATGAGCAGTTCTTC.

This clonotype was picked up many times. The chain uses TRBV3-1 and TRBJ2-2; 7 positions agree with TRBD1. This CDR3 comprises 17 residues. With 5 bases clipped from V and 0 bases from J, the junction kept 9 bases outside the gene matches. CDR1 LGHDT and CDR2 YNNKEL come from the germline V gene (reference sequence). The CDR3 nucleotides are TGTGCCAGCAGCGGTCGCAGGGGACAGCCGAACACCGGGGAGCTGTTTTTT. Protein sequence: CASSGRRGQPNTGELFF. Full variable domain (remainder filled in from reference TRBV3-1 and TRBJ2-2): DTAVSQTPKYLVTQMGNDKSIKCEQNLGHDTMYWYKQDSKKFLKIMFSYNNKELIINETVPNRFSPKSPDKAHLNLHINSLELGDSAVYFCASSGRRGQPNTGELFFGEGSRLTVL.

This clonotype has only a few counts. The gene calls are TRBV5-1 and TRBJ2-7, with 7 bases that match TRBD2. This CDR3 spans 14 amino acids. Germline CDR1 reads SGHRS; CDR2 reads YFSETQ. The V segment lost 0 bases and the J segment 7 bases; nucleotides outside the gene matches: 7. CDR3 loop: CASSLVWAGGEQYF. In nucleotides, the CDR3 is TGCGCCAGCAGCTTGGTGTGGGCCGGGGGGGAGCAGTACTTC.

This clonotype was counted ten times or more. The chain links TRBV2 to TRBJ2-2; possible D gene TRBD1, 7 bases. There are 15 residues in the CDR3. Germline V gene lookup returns CDR1 SNHLY and CDR2 FYNNEI. The V gene lost 7 bases and the J gene lost 4 bases, with 16 bases spanning the gap. CDR3 nucleotide sequence: TGTGCCAGCAACAGGGGAGGCGAGAGCACCGGGGAGCTGTTTTTT. It translates to CASNRGGESTGELFF.

This clonotype was detected only a few times. This sequence joins TRBV10-3 and TRBJ2-2; 8 bases line up with TRBD1. V gave up 0 bases and J gave up 6 bases; unmatched junction bases: 6. Per germline, CDR1 ENHRY and CDR2 SYGVKD. The CDR3 has 16 amino acids. CDR3 in DNA: TGTGCCATCAGTGAGTCGTGGTTGACAGGGGCCGGGGAGCTGTTTTTT. Translated: CAISESWLTGAGELFF.

In regard to this clonotype: A much larger clone differs by one base, so this may be a read error. The chain combines TRBV20-1 with TRBJ2-2, with TRBD2 identical over 7 bases. Germline CDR1 reads DFQATT; CDR2 reads SNEGSKA (reference sequence). V lost 6 bases to trimming and J lost 5 bases; unmatched junction nucleotides: 9. This CDR3 spans 14 amino acids. The CDR3 sequence is CSATPGAGTGELFF. The CDR3 DNA sequence: TGCAGTGCCACCCCGGGAGCGGGAACCGGGGAGCTGTTTTTT.

As for this clonotype: The junction does not match germline at one end; this may be a read error. The gene calls are TRBV9 and TRBJ2-1; 7 positions agree with TRBD1. The CDR3 consists of 13 residues. CDR1 is SGDLS and CDR2 is YYNGEE in the germline V gene. Written as DNA, the CDR3 is TGCGCCAGCAGTGACAGGGCCTACAATGAGCAGTTCTTC. Protein product: CASSDRAYNEQFF.

This clonotype was recorded a few times. This sequence joins TRBV20-1 and TRBJ1-2, with a possible D match to TRBD1 (5 bases). The CDR3 covers 11 residues. From germline, CDR1 is DFQATT and CDR2 SNEGSKA (reference sequence). Trimming pared 8 bases from V and 4 bases from J, leaving 11 bases between. CDR3 sequence: CSSYTGYGYTF. The CDR3 DNA follows: TGCAGTTCATATACAGGCTATGGCTACACCTTC.

This clonotype was observed many times. The genes are TRBV3-1 and TRBJ1-1; D unclear. V was shortened by 1 base and J by 8 bases, with 8 bases between the two germline ends. Germline loops: CDR1 LGHDT, CDR2 YNNKEL (reference sequence). The CDR3 consists of 12 residues. The CDR3 coding sequence is TGTGCCAGCAGCCAAGGCACGCTAGAAGCTTTCTTT. Translation gives CASSQGTLEAFF.

This clonotype was seen a few times. The J gene is TRBJ2-5, the V gene TRBV7-9, with D uncertain. CDR1 and CDR2 (germline): SEHNR, FQNEAQ (reference sequence). The CDR3 length is 14 residues. The V and J ends lost 1 base and 5 bases respectively, with 11 bases between them. CDR3 bases: TGTGCCAGCAGCTTAGATGGTGCCAGGGAGACCCAGTACTTC. Protein: CASSLDGARETQYF.

This clonotype was counted many times. This chain joins TRBV19 and TRBJ1-1; D is ambiguous. The V end was cut by 1 base, the J end by 0 bases, with 6 bases between. From germline, CDR1 is LNHDA and CDR2 SQIVND (reference sequence). CDR3 length: 14 residues. CDR3 sequence reads: CASSIVGMNTEAFF. The DNA of the CDR3 is TGTGCCAGTAGTATAGTTGGGATGAACACTGAAGCTTTCTTT.

This chain joins TRBV14 and TRBJ2-3; D gene ambiguous. CDR1 SGHDN and CDR2 FVKESK come from the germline V gene. The CDR3 runs 14 residues. The V end was cut by 3 bases, the J end by 2 bases, with 9 bases between. The CDR3: CASSHGRLTDTQYF. The CDR3 DNA sequence: TGTGCCAGCAGCCACGGACGGCTCACAGATACGCAGTATTTT.

This clonotype was detected many times. The chain couples TRBV27 to TRBJ1-2, with 10 bases fitting TRBD1. Germline CDR1 and CDR2: MNHEY and SMNVEV (reference sequence). The V segment lost 2 bases and the J segment 5 bases; nucleotides outside the gene matches: 8. The CDR3 spans 16 residues. CDR3 sequence reads: CASSLTDRGHGYGYTF. The CDR3, as DNA: TGTGCCAGCAGTTTAACCGACAGGGGGCACGGTTATGGCTACACCTTC.

In its sample, this clonotype was seen many times. The chain carries TRBV27 and TRBJ1-2; perhaps TRBD1 as D (5 bases). Germline V gives CDR1 MNHEY, CDR2 SMNVEV (reference sequence). The CDR3 has 13 residues. The V and J ends lost 4 bases and 7 bases respectively, with 13 bases between them. The DNA of the CDR3 is TGTGCCAGCAGTTATCAGGGAGGCGGTGGCTACACCTTC. Protein: CASSYQGGGGYTF.

Ten or more counts support this clonotype. The V gene is TRBV7-3, the J gene TRBJ2-3, with TRBD1 as a possible D gene (6 bases). Germline CDR1 reads SGHTA; CDR2 reads FQGTGA. The CDR3 is 15 amino acids. Deletions cut 2 bases from V and 2 bases from J, with 11 bases between. The CDR3 nucleotides are TGTGCCAGCAGCTTACCGGGACACCTCACAGATACGCAGTATTTT. This encodes CASSLPGHLTDTQYF.

This clonotype was counted many times. This rearrangement joins TRBV3-1 to TRBJ1-1; a possible D gene is TRBD1 (5 bases). The CDR3 extends over 15 amino acids. Germline V gene data show CDR1 as LGHDT and CDR2 as YNNKEL (reference sequence). V gave up 7 bases and J gave up 4 bases, with 19 bases separating them. The CDR3, as DNA: TGTGCCAGCACCGGGGGGATGGGAAGGGGCACTGAAGCTTTCTTT. It encodes CASTGGMGRGTEAFF.

This clonotype was counted at least ten times. The rearrangement joins TRBV6-1 to TRBJ1-6; D is undetermined. This CDR3 region has 13 residues. Germline CDR1 and CDR2: MNHNS and SASEGT. V lost 7 bases to trimming and J lost 6 bases, with 10 bases between them. CDR3 loop: CASNVAFNSPLHF. In nucleotides, the CDR3 is TGTGCCAGCAACGTCGCCTTTAATTCACCCCTCCACTTT.

This chain uses TRBV9 with TRBJ1-1; possibly TRBD1 for D (6 bases). Looked up from germline, CDR1 is SGDLS and CDR2 is YYNGEE. Trimming stripped 4 bases from V and 4 bases from J, with 20 bases between. There are 16 residues in the CDR3. CDR3 sequence reads: CASSPRTEGSTTEAFF. The CDR3 nucleotides are TGTGCCAGCAGCCCACGGACAGAGGGGTCGACCACTGAAGCTTTCTTT.

This clonotype was seen a few times. The chain links TRBV19 to TRBJ1-1; D perhaps matches TRBD1 (5 bases). Germline CDR1 is LNHDA and CDR2 is SQIVND (reference sequence). The CDR3 is made up of 12 amino acids. The V end was cut by 2 bases, the J end by 7 bases, with 8 bases between. DNA of the CDR3: TGTGCCAGTAGTATAAGGGGCGGTGAAGCTTTCTTT. Encoded protein: CASSIRGGEAFF.